This T cell receptor beta chain was captured in a study of CD8 T cells in Susac syndrome. Study summary: When blood was drawn, patients with Susac syndrome were on intravenous immunoglobulin alone, on corticosteroids, or therapy-naive. Study-wide findings and caveats: The study recognized that its TCR sequencing and HLA analysis covered a relatively small number of individuals. Peak Susac CD8+ clonal expansion was seen in TEMRA cells and active patients.

In regard to this clonotype: No antigen is known for it.

FACS enriched CD8+ TEMRA cells, while bulk CD8+ and CD4+ were negatively isolated. With random hexamers, reverse transcription was performed on roughly 0.5 to 1 ug of RNA. TCRdb re-called the immunoSEQ multiplex PCR reads with MiXCR, one entry per CDR3 protein. Seen here are around 130,000 distinct CDR3 sequences, around 94% observed once, and the top ten hold less than 0.3%. Trimming removed 8 bases from V and 11 bases from J; junction bases left unmatched: 14. The CDR3 has 13 amino acids. CDR1 and CDR2 (germline): SNHLY, FYNNEI. Sequencing was done on a sample of CD8+ T cells from PBMCs. The V gene is TRBV2, the J gene TRBJ1-1; 7 nucleotides align to TRBD1. The sequence was obtained from a human donor with Susac syndrome. CDR3 sequence reads: CASGTQRTGTAFF. The CDR3, as DNA: TGTGCCAGCGGTACACAGAGGACAGGTACCGCTTTCTTT.